The 21 T cell receptor beta chains given below trace back to one sample, sequenced in a study of vaccination effects on CD4 cells after COVID-19 (dated by TCRdb to 2021 to 2024). After approximately 11 days of culture, CD4+ T cells were isolated with the EasySep CD4+ T cell isolation kit. Libraries were prepared through the immunoSEQ multiplex PCR assay. Imported from immuneACCESS, the table was reduced by TCRdb to in-frame sequences with V and J called. These copies leave out some clones; in studies compared against another copy, an unresolved V gene accounts for under half, and the cause of the remainder is not known. This sample holds around 56,000 clones; about 74% were observed only once. The top ten clones comprise around 2.9% of the sample. These receptors have no identified antigens. The sample consisted of CD4+ T cells from PBMCs cultured without peptide, taken before COVID-19 vaccination. These receptor sequences come from a human donor who received a COVID-19 vaccine.

The chain links TRBV5-1 to TRBJ2-3, with a weak D call TRBD2 (8 bases). This CDR3 is 17 amino acids long. V lost 1 base, J lost 5 bases, and 20 bases lay in between. CDR1 and CDR2 from the germline V gene are SGHRS and YFSETQ. This CDR3 reads CASSLPTGGTAGDTQYF. CDR3 in DNA: TGCGCCAGCAGCTTGCCCACGGGAGGGACAGCTGGAGATACGCAGTATTTT.

J is TRBJ2-1 and V is TRBV7-9, with a tentative D call TRBD1 (5 bases). This CDR3 region has 15 residues. Germline V gene lookup returns CDR1 SEHNR and CDR2 FQNEAQ (reference sequence). The V and J ends lost 1 base and 1 base respectively, with 8 bases between them. The CDR3 DNA is TGTGCCAGCAGCTTAGGGCCAGGGTCCTACAATGAGCAGTTCTTC. Its translation: CASSLGPGSYNEQFF.

The chain uses TRBV29-1 and TRBJ2-3, with TRBD1 as a possible D gene (5 bases). The CDR3 loop spans 17 amino acids. V dropped 3 bases and J dropped 8 bases, with 27 bases sitting between them. Germline CDR1 is SQVTM and CDR2 is ANQGSEA. The CDR3 here is CSVDKPKKQGPLGTQYF. CDR3 bases: TGCAGCGTTGACAAACCAAAAAAGCAGGGCCCTCTCGGTACGCAGTATTTT.

This chain connects TRBV6-5 to TRBJ2-7; D gene unclear. Germline CDR1 MNHEY, CDR2 SVGAGI. V lost 7 bases and J lost 0, with 10 bases in between. This CDR3 region has 13 residues. The CDR3 DNA is TGTGCCAGCAATCCAGGTGACTCCTACGAGCAGTACGTC. Protein sequence: CASNPGDSYEQYV.

This chain links TRBV19 with TRBJ2-3; 8 positions match TRBD1. After removal of 5 bases from V and 2 bases from J, the junction contained 3 bases not matched to a gene. The CDR3 covers 14 residues. In germline, CDR1 is LNHDA, CDR2 SQIVND (reference sequence). For the CDR3, the DNA is TGTGCCAGTAGTCCCCAGGGGGCCACAGATACGCAGTATTTT. Its protein is CASSPQGATDTQYF.

The genes are TRBV7-9 and TRBJ1-5, with D perhaps matching TRBD1 (6 bases). The ends were cut back, 5 bases at V and 5 bases at J, with 13 bases in the middle. Germline CDR1 reads SEHNR; CDR2 reads FQNEAQ (reference sequence). CDR3 size: 14 residues. CDR3 bases: TGTGCCAGCAGCCTAGGGGGGGTGGATCAGCCCCAGCATTTT. Residues: CASSLGGVDQPQHF.

The V and J genes are TRBV6-2 or TRBV6-3 and TRBJ2-4, with D perhaps TRBD1 (5 bases). CDR3 length equals 15 residues. Per germline, CDR1 MNHEY and CDR2 SVGEGT. Trimming pared 4 bases from V and 0 bases from J, leaving 10 bases between. CDR3 protein: CASSSDTLAKNIQYF. The CDR3, as DNA: TGTGCCAGCAGTTCGGACACCCTAGCCAAAAACATTCAGTACTTC.

The CDR3 here is CASSVARQGANSPLHF. CDR3 nucleotide sequence: TGTGCCAGCAGTGTAGCGAGACAGGGGGCAAATTCACCCCTCCACTTT. This rearrangement joins TRBV6-1 to TRBJ1-6; the match to TRBD1 covers 10 bases. The V gene's germline CDR1 is MNHNS and CDR2 SASEGT. This CDR3 is built from 16 residues. J was trimmed by 7 bases and V by 4 bases; bases with no gene match: 7.

The chain combines TRBV5-1 with TRBJ1-1; 7 positions match TRBD1. The CDR3 has 15 residues. Trimming removed 5 bases from V and 7 bases from J; junction bases left unmatched: 14. Germline CDR1 reads SGHRS; CDR2 reads YFSETQ. CDR3: CASRPRQGKNYEAFF. The CDR3 nucleotides are TGCGCCAGCAGACCGAGACAGGGTAAGAATTATGAAGCTTTCTTT.

The chain uses TRBV30 and TRBJ1-1; possibly TRBD1 for D (6 bases). This CDR3 contains 14 residues. Germline lookup yields CDR1 GTSNPN and CDR2 SVGIG (reference sequence). V was cut by 6 bases and J by 1 base, with 15 bases left in between. The CDR3 region is CACPTGSKNTEAFF. The DNA for the CDR3 is TGTGCCTGTCCGACAGGTTCCAAGAACACTGAAGCTTTCTTT.

The chain uses TRBV18 and TRBJ2-1; 7 bases are shared with TRBD1. The CDR3 totals 15 residues. Germline V gives CDR1 KGHSH, CDR2 LQKENI. V shed 5 bases, J shed 0 bases, and the junction held 4 bases outside the gene matches. This CDR3 reads CASSAQGSSYNEQFF. The CDR3 bases are TGTGCCAGCTCAGCACAGGGGAGCTCCTACAATGAGCAGTTCTTC.

The V call is TRBV7-2, the J call TRBJ1-6, with D perhaps matching TRBD1 (5 bases). CDR1 and CDR2 from the germline V gene are SGHTA and FQGNSA. The CDR3 sequence is 16 residues long. V was pared by 0 bases and J by 7 bases, with 13 bases between. The CDR3 DNA is TGTGCCAGCAGCTTAGCCCAGGGTGTTCGGAATTCACCCCTCCACTTT. It translates to CASSLAQGVRNSPLHF. Full variable domain (outside the CDR3, taken from reference TRBV7-2 and TRBJ1-6): GAGVSQSPSNKVTEKGKDVELRCDPISGHTALYWYRQSLGQGLEFLIYFQGNSAPDKSGLPSDRFSAERTGGSVSTLTIQRTQQEDSAVYLCASSLAQGVRNSPLHFGNGTRLTVT.

In this sample, this clone turned up once. The rearrangement joins TRBV18 to TRBJ1-2; 8 bases are shared with TRBD1. The germline V gene encodes CDR1 KGHSH and CDR2 LQKENI. The length of the CDR3 is 15 residues. With 0 bases clipped from V and 8 bases from J, the junction kept 8 bases outside the gene matches. The CDR3 nucleotides read TGTGCCAGCTCACCACCGAACAGGGGGGAAGTCGGCTACACCTTC. Its translation: CASSPPNRGEVGYTF.

This clone was detected a few times. The gene calls are TRBV10-2 and TRBJ1-1, with D maybe TRBD1 (5 bases). The CDR3 is 12 residues long. V was clipped by 6 bases and J by 11 bases, with 16 bases between them. Germline V CDR1 and CDR2: WSHSY, SAAADI. In DNA, the CDR3 is TGCGCCAGCAGCCTCGCCTCGGGGCCTGCTTTCTTT. Translation: CASSLASGPAFF.

In DNA form, the CDR3 reads TGTGCCAGCTCACTAAGGACTAGCGGGGGGGCGGTCCGCCGCACAGATACGCAGTATTTT. Translation gives CASSLRTSGGAVRRTDTQYF. The genes are TRBV18 and TRBJ2-3, with TRBD2 matching 15 bases. V trimming: 4 bases; J trimming: 1 base; junction bases outside the gene matches: 12. Germline CDR1 is KGHSH and CDR2 is LQKENI. The CDR3 sequence is 20 residues long.

This rearrangement joins TRBV7-3 to TRBJ2-2; 12 nucleotides match TRBD2. The CDR3 covers 17 residues. V trimming: 6 bases; J trimming: 6 bases; junction bases outside the gene matches: 11. Germline CDR1 is SGHTA and CDR2 is FQGTGA. The CDR3 coding sequence is TGTGCCAGCAGTCCCCCTTCACTAGCGGGGGGTTCCGGGGAGCTGTTTTTT. This sequence encodes CASSPPSLAGGSGELFF.

The chain combines TRBV2 with TRBJ2-7; TRBD1 matches 9 bases. Germline values: CDR1 SNHLY, CDR2 FYNNEI. With V trimmed by 6 bases and J by 0 bases, 6 bases remained unmatched. The CDR3 contains 15 residues. The CDR3 DNA is TGTGCCAGCAGGACCGGACAGGGGTTCTCCTACGAGCAGTACGTC. Translated: CASRTGQGFSYEQYV.

The genes are TRBV6-5 and TRBJ2-1, with D possibly being TRBD1 or TRBD2 (5 bases each). Deletions cut 9 bases from V and 7 bases from J, with 13 bases between. The CDR3 length is 12 residues. CDR1 and CDR2 (germline): MNHEY, SVGAGI. CDR3 sequence reads: CASVAGRNEQFF. The CDR3 DNA is TGTGCCAGTGTGGCAGGGAGAAATGAGCAGTTCTTC.

This chain joins TRBV5-1 and TRBJ2-1; no firm D call. V was shortened by 1 base and J by 8 bases, with 13 bases between the two germline ends. In germline, CDR1 is SGHRS, CDR2 YFSETQ. The CDR3 totals 14 residues. CDR3 nucleotide sequence: TGCGCCAGCAGCTTGCGCCAGCCGCGCGATGAGCAGTTCTTC. Translated, it gives CASSLRQPRDEQFF. The variable domain in full, completed from reference TRBV5-1 and TRBJ2-1, reads KAGVTQTPRYLIKTRGQQVTLSCSPISGHRSVSWYQQTPGQGLQFLFEYFSETQRNKGNFPGRFSGRQFSNSRSEMNVSTLELGDSALYLCASSLRQPRDEQFFGPGTRLTVL.

V is TRBV6-5 and J is TRBJ1-2, with a possible D match to TRBD1 (6 bases). This CDR3 has 13 amino acids. Deletions cut 6 bases from V and 4 bases from J, with 12 bases between. Germline V gives CDR1 MNHEY, CDR2 SVGAGI. The CDR3 sequence is CASSQRTVYGYTF. CDR3 nucleotides: TGTGCCAGCAGCCAAAGGACAGTCTATGGCTACACCTTC.

The chain couples TRBV9 to TRBJ2-2; TRBD2 aligns across 7 bases. Germline values: CDR1 SGDLS, CDR2 YYNGEE. This CDR3 spans 17 amino acids. V dropped 0 bases and J dropped 4; count of bases not matched to a gene: 9. CDR3 region: CASSVGSSGALTGELFF. In DNA, the CDR3 is TGTGCCAGCAGCGTAGGATCTAGCGGCGCCCTCACCGGGGAGCTGTTTTTT.